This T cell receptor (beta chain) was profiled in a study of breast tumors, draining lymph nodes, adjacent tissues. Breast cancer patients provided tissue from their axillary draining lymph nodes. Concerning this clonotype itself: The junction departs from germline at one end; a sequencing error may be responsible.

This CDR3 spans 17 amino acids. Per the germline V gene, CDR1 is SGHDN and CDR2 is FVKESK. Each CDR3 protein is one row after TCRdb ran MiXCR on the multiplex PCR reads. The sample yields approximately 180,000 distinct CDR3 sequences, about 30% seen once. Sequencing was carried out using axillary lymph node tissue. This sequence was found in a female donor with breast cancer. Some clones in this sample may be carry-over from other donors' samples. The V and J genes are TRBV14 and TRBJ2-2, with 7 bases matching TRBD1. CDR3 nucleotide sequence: TGTGTCAGCAGCCGAGGACAGGTGCGAGAGAACACCGGGGAGCTGTTTTTT. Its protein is CVSSRGQVRENTGELFF.